A selection of T cell receptor beta chains follows, all from one sample in a study of OX40 agonist ivuxolimab in advanced cancers. Data came from immunoSEQ multiplex PCR; TCRdb stores just in-frame clones and leaves some out. The repertoire includes about 14,000 clones, about 90% of them detected once, and 67% sits in the top ten. The starting material was CD4+ or CD8+ T cells sorted from blood, obtained in a trial of the OX40 agonist ivuxolimab. These receptors all come from an adult with an advanced solid tumor such as melanoma, head and neck, liver or kidney cancer. CDR3s leave out the opening cysteine and the closing phenylalanine or tryptophan.

TRBJ2-7	TRBV19	ASSTEGSSYEQY
TRBJ1-6	TRBV6-5	ASSYNGEDSPLH
TRBJ2-7	TRBV4-2	ASSQDETVWYEQY
TRBJ1-4	TRBV4-1	ASSQPGTANEKLF
TRBJ2-3	TRBV11-3	ASSLLAASTDTQY
TRBJ2-1	TRBV6-6	ASSYGLGGRNEQF
TRBJ2-7	TRBV5-6	ASSFFYEQY
TRBJ1-1	TRBV27	ASSLWQGDTEAF
TRBJ2-7	TRBV29-1	SVDIGTYEQY
TRBJ2-7	TRBV21-1	ASSKAKAYEQY
TRBJ2-2	TRBV7-8	ASSLASGELF
TRBJ1-6	TRBV5-1	ASSRTGDNNSPLH
TRBJ2-7	TRBV4-1	ASSQGVAGAYEQY
TRBJ2-5	TRBV19	ASKDRGPETQY
TRBJ2-1	TRBV7-3	ASSLNNEQF